This entry lists 24 T cell receptor beta chains sequenced from one sample in a study of cytomegalovirus exposure and HLA in healthy donors. The PCR employed 60 Vbeta primers together with 13 Jbeta primers. Some clones are missing from TCRdb's copy, which holds only in-frame ones; the method was immunoSEQ multiplex PCR. The profile shows about 160,000 clones, about 80% of them singletons. The sequenced sample consisted of PBMCs. The receptors were gathered from a female donor in good health and CMV-seronegative.

This sequence joins TRBV9 and TRBJ2-1; 8 bases align to TRBD2. Germline V gives CDR1 SGDLS, CDR2 YYNGEE. This CDR3 region has 16 residues. V lost 0 bases and J lost 9; bases outside the gene matches: 11. The CDR3 spells CASSVGIGLAGVEQFF. CDR3 in DNA: TGTGCCAGCAGCGTAGGAATAGGACTAGCTGGGGTTGAGCAGTTCTTC.

This clone came up a few times. The V call is TRBV30, the J call TRBJ2-3; 12 bases match TRBD2. Germline loops: CDR1 GTSNPN, CDR2 SVGIG (reference sequence). This CDR3 region has 16 residues. V trimming: 3 bases; J trimming: 8 bases; junction bases outside the gene matches: 12. CDR3 DNA: TGTGCCTGGAGCAGGAGACTAGCGGGAGCTCGTGGTACGCAGTATTTT. Amino acid sequence: CAWSRRLAGARGTQYF.

Regarding this clone: Within the sample, other DNA sequences also encode this same CDR3. The chain joins TRBV11-2 to TRBJ2-5; 7 bases agree with TRBD1. Germline V gene lookup returns CDR1 SGHAT and CDR2 FQNNGV. Trimming at V came to 5 bases and at J to 3 bases, leaving 3 bases not matched to a gene. The CDR3 runs 13 residues. The CDR3 protein is CASSRDREETQYF. In DNA form, the CDR3 reads TGTGCCAGCAGCCGAGACAGGGAAGAGACCCAGTACTTC.

The chain joins TRBV5-1 to TRBJ1-6, with a tentative D call TRBD1 (6 bases). The V end was cut by 4 bases, the J end by 7 bases, with 12 bases between. Per germline, CDR1 SGHRS and CDR2 YFSETQ. The CDR3 sequence is 14 residues long. The CDR3 region has the DNA TGCGCCAGCAGCCCCGGGACATCCAATTCACCCCTCCACTTT. It specifies CASSPGTSNSPLHF.

This sequence joins TRBV10-3 and TRBJ2-1, with 14 bases matching TRBD2. From germline, CDR1 is ENHRY and CDR2 SYGVKD. This CDR3 has 15 residues. J lost 5 bases, V lost 7 bases, and 4 bases had no gene match. The CDR3 region is CAIMGTSGGDNEQFF. DNA of the CDR3: TGTGCCATCATGGGGACTAGCGGGGGTGACAATGAGCAGTTCTTC.

Regarding this clone: Other nucleotide sequences in the sample specify the same CDR3. CDR3 bases: TGCGCCAGCAGCTTGGTGGTCGGTGACACTGAAGCTTTCTTT. Residues: CASSLVVGDTEAFF. The chain uses TRBV5-1 and TRBJ1-1; no clear D. The length of the CDR3 is 14 residues. The V end was cut by 0 bases, the J end by 3 bases, with 9 bases between. Germline V gives CDR1 SGHRS, CDR2 YFSETQ.

V is TRBV29-1 and J is TRBJ2-7; D unclear. The CDR3 has 13 residues. V dropped 4 bases and J dropped 3 bases, with 13 bases sitting between them. Germline values: CDR1 SQVTM, CDR2 ANQGSEA. CDR3 sequence: CSVGIAGLYEQYF. The CDR3 nucleotides read TGCAGCGTTGGAATCGCTGGCCTCTACGAGCAGTACTTC.

This clone was seen a few times. J is TRBJ2-1 and V is TRBV7-2; TRBD2 is a possible D gene (7 bases). Trimming shortened V by 1 base and J by 3 bases, and 16 bases separated the two germline ends. This CDR3 region has 17 residues. CDR1 is SGHTA and CDR2 is FQGNSA in the germline V gene. The CDR3 reads CASSLGGGGGRYNEQFF. The DNA for the CDR3 is TGTGCCAGCAGCTTAGGGGGTGGGGGGGGGCGCTACAATGAGCAGTTCTTC.

This chain links TRBV7-2 with TRBJ2-3, with a tentative D call TRBD1 (6 bases). The CDR3 extends over 17 amino acids. Trimming took 3 bases from V and 4 from J, leaving 20 bases between them. Germline CDR1 is SGHTA and CDR2 is FQGNSA. CDR3 sequence (DNA): TGTGCCAGCAGCTTCGGTACCGGGATGAAGGGGGCAGATACGCAGTATTTT. It is translated as CASSFGTGMKGADTQYF.

This clone was observed a few times. The CDR3, as DNA: TGCGCCAGCAGCCGCTGGTTAGCGGGAGAATTTGATACGCAGTATTTT. Its protein product is CASSRWLAGEFDTQYF. The gene calls are TRBV4-1 and TRBJ2-3, with 9 bases fitting TRBD2. Germline V gene data show CDR1 as MGHRA and CDR2 as YSYEKL. This CDR3 is built from 16 residues. V was pared by 4 bases and J by 6 bases, with 11 bases of the junction left unmatched.

This clone has a single count. V gene TRBV18 combines with J gene TRBJ2-7; 7 bases map to TRBD1. Germline V gene lookup returns CDR1 KGHSH and CDR2 LQKENI. V lost 6 bases and J lost 0; bases outside the gene matches: 2. CDR3 length equals 13 residues. The CDR3 coding sequence is TGTGCCAGCTCCGGGGACAGCTCCTACGAGCAGTACTTC. It encodes CASSGDSSYEQYF.

This sequence joins TRBV6-1 and TRBJ1-3; a possible D gene is TRBD1 (6 bases). From germline, CDR1 is MNHNS and CDR2 SASEGT. V lost 9 bases and J lost 2, with 14 bases in between. The CDR3 is 14 amino acids. CDR3 region: CASGTGQTGNTIYF. The CDR3 DNA is TGTGCCAGTGGTACAGGGCAAACTGGAAACACCATATATTTT.

The V and J genes are TRBV30 and TRBJ2-3; TRBD2 agrees at 7 bases. The CDR3 runs 12 residues. In germline, CDR1 is GTSNPN, CDR2 SVGIG (reference sequence). The V gene end was trimmed by 3 bases and the J gene end by 10 bases; junction bases not matched to a gene: 7. This CDR3 is CAWSLAAGAQYF. The CDR3 DNA follows: TGTGCCTGGAGCTTAGCGGCGGGAGCGCAGTATTTT.

The chain uses TRBV6-5 and TRBJ2-3; no firm D call. The CDR3 extends over 15 amino acids. Trimming pared 6 bases from V and 2 bases from J, leaving 15 bases between. Germline V CDR1 and CDR2: MNHEY, SVGAGI. CDR3 sequence reads: CASRVNRWATDTQYF. CDR3 in DNA: TGTGCCAGCAGGGTCAACCGCTGGGCCACAGATACGCAGTATTTT.

CDR3 bases: TGTGCCAGTAGTAAAGCGTTTCGGGGGGCGAATACTGAAGCTTTCTTT. As protein: CASSKAFRGANTEAFF. The genes are TRBV19 and TRBJ1-1; the D gene is possibly TRBD1 (6 bases). CDR1 and CDR2 from the germline V gene are LNHDA and SQIVND (reference sequence). The CDR3 loop spans 16 amino acids. Between the trimmed V and J ends, which lost 4 bases and 5 bases, there was a span of 20 bases.

This sequence joins TRBV19 and TRBJ2-7; no firm D call. CDR1 is LNHDA and CDR2 is SQIVND in the germline V gene (reference sequence). This CDR3 is built from 13 residues. V was cut by 0 bases and J by 2 bases, with 5 bases left in between. CDR3 region: CASSIDSPYEQYF. CDR3 nucleotides: TGTGCCAGTAGTATAGACTCCCCCTACGAGCAGTACTTC.

This chain joins TRBV18 and TRBJ2-7; D not resolved. Looked up from germline, CDR1 is KGHSH and CDR2 is LQKENI. This CDR3 is 13 amino acids long. V was clipped by 3 bases and J by 5 bases, with 11 bases between them. CDR3 region: CASSPLVENEQYF. CDR3 DNA sequence: TGTGCCAGCTCACCCCTGGTTGAGAACGAGCAGTACTTC.

The V call is TRBV6-4, the J call TRBJ1-1; no reliable D call. CDR3 length: 13 residues. Germline CDR1 is MRHNA and CDR2 is SNTAGT. The V end lost 4 bases, the J end lost 1 base, and 7 bases lay between the germline ends. CDR3: CASSVGENTEAFF. The CDR3 nucleotides are TGTGCCAGCAGTGTCGGGGAGAACACTGAAGCTTTCTTT.

J is TRBJ2-5 and V is TRBV5-4, with D tentatively TRBD1 (5 bases). The CDR3 is 17 residues long. V lost 0 bases and J 4 bases, leaving 19 bases between the germline ends. Germline assignment: CDR1 SGHNT and CDR2 YYREEE (reference sequence). The CDR3: CASSLGSQPQAVETQYF. The CDR3 DNA reads as TGTGCCAGCAGCTTGGGATCCCAGCCACAGGCAGTAGAGACCCAGTACTTC.

V usage is TRBV5-1 and J usage is TRBJ2-3; D gene unclear. This CDR3 contains 13 residues. Trimming took 1 base from V and 2 from J, leaving 5 bases between them. Germline CDR1 SGHRS, CDR2 YFSETQ. For the CDR3, the DNA is TGCGCCAGCAGCTTGATATACACAGATACGCAGTATTTT. This translates into CASSLIYTDTQYF.

CDR3 sequence (DNA): TGCAGCGTTTCGGACTGGAGAACTGAAGCTTTCTTT. Its translation: CSVSDWRTEAFF. The chain uses TRBV29-1 and TRBJ1-1, with D hard to call. The CDR3 runs to 12 residues. V was clipped by 5 bases and J by 5 bases, with 12 bases between them. Per the germline V gene, CDR1 is SQVTM and CDR2 is ANQGSEA.

The chain joins TRBV7-9 to TRBJ1-2, with D possibly TRBD1 on 5 matching bases. The CDR3 runs 13 residues. Germline CDR1 reads SEHNR; CDR2 reads FQNEAQ (reference sequence). V shed 5 bases and J shed 2 bases, with 9 bases lying between them. CDR3 in amino acids: CASSPTVNYGYTF. The CDR3 DNA follows: TGTGCCAGCAGCCCGACAGTCAACTATGGCTACACCTTC.

This clone has a handful of counts. The chain recombines TRBV7-2 with TRBJ2-7; TRBD1 aligns across 9 bases. The ends lost 4 bases at V and 0 bases at J; junction bases unmatched: 4. Germline V CDR1 and CDR2: SGHTA, FQGNSA. The CDR3 has 15 amino acids. CDR3 sequence (DNA): TGTGCCAGCAGCTCTGACAGGGGGAGCTCCTACGAGCAGTACTTC. Its translation is CASSSDRGSSYEQYF.

CDR3 amino acids: CASSLVGGGYTF. For the CDR3, the DNA is TGCGCCAGCAGCTTGGTCGGGGGGGGCTACACCTTC. The chain has TRBV5-1 and TRBJ1-2, with D possibly being TRBD1 (5 bases). V was trimmed by 0 bases and J by 8 bases, leaving 8 bases between them. Germline V gives CDR1 SGHRS, CDR2 YFSETQ. This CDR3 has 12 amino acids.